This T cell receptor beta chain was recovered during a study of cytomegalovirus exposure and HLA in healthy donors. Study-level results: Productive status was seen about 87% or about 30% of the time for most TCR beta V segments in an earlier analysis.

Vbeta (60) and Jbeta (13) primers were used in the PCR. Generated by immunoSEQ multiplex PCR, the TCRdb table keeps only in-frame clones and is missing some. The table has about 87,000 clones, around 68% seen once. As for this clone: Antigen specificity is unknown.

In germline, CDR1 is SGHTA, CDR2 FQGNSA. V dropped 2 bases and J dropped 4 bases, with 14 bases sitting between them. CDR3 size: 15 residues. Material: PBMCs. This TCR was sampled from a man aged 25 to 45 in good health and CMV-seropositive. This chain connects TRBV7-2 to TRBJ1-2; no clear D gene. The DNA for the CDR3 is TGTGCCAGCAGCTTACCCCGAGGTGAAGTCTATGGCTACACCTTC. Its protein product is CASSLPRGEVYGYTF.